Listed below are T cell receptor beta chains from one sample, sequenced in a study of cytomegalovirus exposure and HLA in healthy donors. Produced via immunoSEQ multiplex PCR; TCRdb's table is partial and in-frame only. The sample holds about 200,000 clones; roughly 83% are singletons and the top ten take more than 1.2%. Material: PBMCs. These receptors originate from a woman younger than 35 in good health and CMV-seronegative. The CDR3 runs from the conserved cysteine through the conserved F or W. The D gene is left open where the match is weak.

v_call,d_call,j_call,cdr3_nt,cdr3_aa
TRBV19,TRBD2,TRBJ2-7,TGTGCCAGTAGTCGGACTAGCACGTCCTACGAGCAGTACTTC,CASSRTSTSYEQYF
TRBV27,TRBD1,TRBJ1-4,TGTGCCAGCAGTTTAAGTGGGGACAGGGTTGAACTGTTTTTT,CASSLSGDRVELFF
TRBV10-3,TRBD1,TRBJ1-2,TGTGCCATCAGTGAGACAGGGGGTAACTATGGCTACACCTTC,CAISETGGNYGYTF
TRBV14,TRBD1,TRBJ1-1,TGTGCCAGCAGAAAAGACGACAGGGCGGACACTGAAGCTTTCTTT,CASRKDDRADTEAFF
TRBV5-1,TRBD1,TRBJ1-2,TGCGCCAGCAGCAAGGGGACAGGCCCTTCTAACTATGGCTACACCTTC,CASSKGTGPSNYGYTF
TRBV11-2,TRBD1,TRBJ1-2,TGTGCCAGCGGGGACAGGGGTAACTATGGCTACACCTTC,CASGDRGNYGYTF
TRBV13,TRBD1,TRBJ2-1,TGTGCCAGCAGCTTACAGGGGGCGGTCAATGAGCAGTTCTTC,CASSLQGAVNEQFF
TRBV7-8,.,TRBJ2-7,TGTGCCAGCAGCTTAGCCCTGCGGGTTGACGGACACGAGCAGTACTTC,CASSLALRVDGHEQYF
TRBV29-1,TRBD2,TRBJ2-2,TGCAGCGTTCGGGGGGAGACATACGGGACCGGGGAGCTGTTTTTT,CSVRGETYGTGELFF
TRBV2,TRBD1,TRBJ2-3,TGTGCCAGCAGCTGGGACAGGACTCCTAGCACAGATACGCAGTATTTT,CASSWDRTPSTDTQYF
TRBV5-4,TRBD1,TRBJ2-7,TGTGCCAGCAGCTCCACAGGGGGCTCCTACGAGCAGTACTTC,CASSSTGGSYEQYF
TRBV28,.,TRBJ1-2,TGTGCCAGCAGTTTATTCGACAGGTCCGTGAGTGGCTACACCTTC,CASSLFDRSVSGYTF
TRBV5-1,.,TRBJ2-3,TGCGCCAGCAGCTTGCGGTTTGCGGTTAGCGACACAGATACGCAGTATTTT,CASSLRFAVSDTDTQYF
TRBV27,TRBD1,TRBJ2-7,TGTGCCAGCAGTTTATCGGGCAGGGGGCTTGGCTACGAGCAGTACTTC,CASSLSGRGLGYEQYF
TRBV18,TRBD1,TRBJ1-5,TGTGCCAGCTCACCGGACTACAGGGGTATTAGCAATCAGCCCCAGCATTTT,CASSPDYRGISNQPQHF
TRBV29-1,.,TRBJ2-3,TGCAGCGTTGAACCTAGCACAGATACGCAGTATTTT,CSVEPSTDTQYF
TRBV7-2,TRBD2,TRBJ2-7,TGTGCCAGCAGCCCTGACACTTTAGCGGGCCGTGGAGGCGAGCAGTACTTC,CASSPDTLAGRGGEQYF